These T cell receptor beta chains were read from a single sample in a study of regulatory T cells in long-lasting Graves disease. TCRdb passed the multiplex PCR reads through MiXCR, listing each CDR3 protein once. Counted here are approximately 350,000 distinct CDR3 sequences, approximately 16% occurring once; the ten biggest clones make up roughly 27%. The data were also submitted as part of a second study, on T cells in Graves' hyperthyroidism and ophthalmopathy.

Specimen: peripheral blood mononuclear cells (PBMCs), collected at new diagnosis, from a patient treated with antithyroid drugs. The receptors derive from a middle-aged man with Graves disease. Each CDR3 is given without its conserved first and last residue. Each record gives: V gene, clone size, J gene, CDR3 protein. Clone size is shown for a subset of rows, as once, few, many or a class of expanded clone.

v_gene: TRBV28; abundance: many; j_gene: TRBJ1-1; CDR3aa: ASSLAGLAAF
v_gene: TRBV7-2; abundance: many; j_gene: TRBJ1-1; CDR3aa: ASSLEGAFSEAF
v_gene: TRBV2; abundance: many; j_gene: TRBJ2-3; CDR3aa: ASRLLAGGGY
v_gene: TRBV5-1; abundance: -; j_gene: TRBJ2-1; CDR3aa: ASSMRDSSYNEQF
v_gene: TRBV19; abundance: -; j_gene: TRBJ2-2; CDR3aa: ASTPIGTSGDGELF
v_gene: TRBV12-3/TRBV12-4; abundance: many; j_gene: TRBJ2-1; CDR3aa: ASSLFKVFQNEQF
v_gene: TRBV5-8; abundance: -; j_gene: TRBJ2-6; CDR3aa: ASSYHRDRVAGANVLT
v_gene: TRBV20-1; abundance: few; j_gene: TRBJ2-1; CDR3aa: SGSSGGRVNEQF
v_gene: TRBV20-1; abundance: many; j_gene: TRBJ2-7; CDR3aa: SAGTVLYEQY
v_gene: TRBV7-3; abundance: many; j_gene: TRBJ1-6; CDR3aa: ASSLRGRGRGNSPLH
v_gene: TRBV20-1; abundance: few; j_gene: TRBJ2-3; CDR3aa: SAQRVRRGDTQY
v_gene: TRBV7-2; abundance: -; j_gene: TRBJ2-7; CDR3aa: ASSPPRRGPTPQEQY
v_gene: TRBV5-1; abundance: few; j_gene: TRBJ2-5; CDR3aa: ASSSTGTGGRETQY
v_gene: TRBV20-1; abundance: many; j_gene: TRBJ2-3; CDR3aa: SATGQGAADTQY
v_gene: TRBV5-1; abundance: many; j_gene: TRBJ2-3; CDR3aa: ASSPHVGSTDTQY
v_gene: TRBV28; abundance: many; j_gene: TRBJ1-4; CDR3aa: ASSLAYGQGDEKLF
v_gene: TRBV28; abundance: few; j_gene: TRBJ1-5; CDR3aa: ASLGRGYQPQH
v_gene: TRBV29-1; abundance: -; j_gene: TRBJ2-1; CDR3aa: SVGVRDQPFNEQF
v_gene: TRBV24-1; abundance: many; j_gene: TRBJ2-5; CDR3aa: ATSVAGTATQY
v_gene: TRBV6-2/TRBV6-3; abundance: -; j_gene: TRBJ2-7; CDR3aa: ASSLQGAREQY
v_gene: TRBV30; abundance: many; j_gene: TRBJ2-4; CDR3aa: AWSRAKNIQY
v_gene: TRBV28; abundance: many; j_gene: TRBJ2-7; CDR3aa: ASSSGTGNPYEQY
v_gene: TRBV3-1; abundance: -; j_gene: TRBJ1-6; CDR3aa: ASSRGEGNSPLH
v_gene: TRBV5-1; abundance: many; j_gene: TRBJ2-2; CDR3aa: ASSFVGQGYTGELF
v_gene: TRBV29-1; abundance: few; j_gene: TRBJ1-3; CDR3aa: SVVGQAGNTIY
v_gene: TRBV10-3; abundance: few; j_gene: TRBJ1-6; CDR3aa: AIRGTGGANYNSPLH
v_gene: TRBV20-1; abundance: many; j_gene: TRBJ2-3; CDR3aa: SGYSPTSGTDTQY
v_gene: TRBV6-9; abundance: few; j_gene: TRBJ1-1; CDR3aa: ASSYSGTAF
v_gene: TRBV4-3; abundance: many; j_gene: TRBJ2-2; CDR3aa: ASSRNTDSTGELF
v_gene: TRBV7-2; abundance: many; j_gene: TRBJ2-7; CDR3aa: ASSLGQGSNYEQY
v_gene: TRBV9; abundance: -; j_gene: TRBJ1-1; CDR3aa: ASSEFGGMNTEAF
v_gene: TRBV20-1; abundance: many; j_gene: TRBJ1-4; CDR3aa: SARDTGGDEKLF
v_gene: TRBV7-2; abundance: many; j_gene: TRBJ1-1; CDR3aa: ASGRRGFDSEAF
v_gene: TRBV5-1; abundance: -; j_gene: TRBJ2-3; CDR3aa: ASSLGVAGSDTQY
v_gene: TRBV28; abundance: -; j_gene: TRBJ2-7; CDR3aa: ASTPGQVPYEQY